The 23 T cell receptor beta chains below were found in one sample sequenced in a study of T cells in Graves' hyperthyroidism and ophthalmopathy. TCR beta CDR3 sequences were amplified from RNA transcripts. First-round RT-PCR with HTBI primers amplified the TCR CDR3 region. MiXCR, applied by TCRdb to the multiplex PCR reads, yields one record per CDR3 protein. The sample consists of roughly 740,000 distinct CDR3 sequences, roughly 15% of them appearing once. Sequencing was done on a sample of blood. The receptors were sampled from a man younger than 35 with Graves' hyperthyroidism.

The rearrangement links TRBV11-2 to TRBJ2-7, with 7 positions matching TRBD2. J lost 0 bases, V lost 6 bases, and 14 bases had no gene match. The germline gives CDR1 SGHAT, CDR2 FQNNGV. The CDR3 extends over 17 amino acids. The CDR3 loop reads CASSYIGVAGYSYEQYF. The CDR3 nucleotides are TGTGCCAGCAGTTATATCGGCGTAGCGGGCTACTCCTACGAGCAGTACTTC.

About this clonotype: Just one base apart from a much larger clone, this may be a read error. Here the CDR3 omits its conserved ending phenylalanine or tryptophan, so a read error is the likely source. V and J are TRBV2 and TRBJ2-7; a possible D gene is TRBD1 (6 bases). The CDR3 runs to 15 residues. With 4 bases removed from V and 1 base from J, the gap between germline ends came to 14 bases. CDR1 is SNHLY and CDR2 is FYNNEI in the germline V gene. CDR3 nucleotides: TGTGCCAGCAGTGGAAGACAGGTCCTATCCTACGAGCAGTACCTC. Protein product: CASSGRQVLSYEQYL.

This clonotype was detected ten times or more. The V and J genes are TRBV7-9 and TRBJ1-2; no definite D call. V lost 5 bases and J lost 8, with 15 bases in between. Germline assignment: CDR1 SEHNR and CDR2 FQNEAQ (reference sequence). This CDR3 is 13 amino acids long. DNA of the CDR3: TGTGCCAGCAGCGGACCTAATCCACAGGGCTACACCTTC. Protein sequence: CASSGPNPQGYTF.

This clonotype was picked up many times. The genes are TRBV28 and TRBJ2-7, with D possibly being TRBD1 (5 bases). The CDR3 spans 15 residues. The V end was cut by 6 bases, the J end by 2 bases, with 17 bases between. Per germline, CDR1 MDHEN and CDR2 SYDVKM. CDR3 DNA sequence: TGTGCCAGCAGCCTAAGGGGCATGCCACCCTACGAGCAGTACTTC. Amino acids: CASSLRGMPPYEQYF.

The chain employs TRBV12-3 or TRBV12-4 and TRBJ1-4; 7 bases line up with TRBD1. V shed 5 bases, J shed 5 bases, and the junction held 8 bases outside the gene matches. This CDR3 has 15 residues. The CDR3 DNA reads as TGTGCCAGCAGTCAGGAACAGGGGAGGAATGAAAAACTGTTTTTT. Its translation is CASSQEQGRNEKLFF.

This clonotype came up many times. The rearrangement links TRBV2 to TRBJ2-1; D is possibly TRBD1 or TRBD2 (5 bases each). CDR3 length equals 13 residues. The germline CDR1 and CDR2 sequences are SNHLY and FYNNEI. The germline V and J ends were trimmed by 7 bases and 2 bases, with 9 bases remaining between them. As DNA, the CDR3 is TGTGCCAGCACCAGGGACCCCTACAATGAGCAGTTCTTC. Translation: CASTRDPYNEQFF. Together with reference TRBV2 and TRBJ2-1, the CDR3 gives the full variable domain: EPEVTQTPSHQVTQMGQEVILRCVPISNHLYFYWYRQILGQKVEFLVSFYNNEISEKSEIFDDQFSVERPDGSNFTLKIRSTKLEDSAMYFCASTRDPYNEQFFGPGTRLTVL.

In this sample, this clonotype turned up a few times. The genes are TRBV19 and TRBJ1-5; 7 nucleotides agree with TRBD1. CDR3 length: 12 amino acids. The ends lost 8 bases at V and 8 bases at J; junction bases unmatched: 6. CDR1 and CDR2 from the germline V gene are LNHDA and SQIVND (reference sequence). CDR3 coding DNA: TGTGCCAGTGGCCGACAGGGAGAGCCCCAGCATTTT. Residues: CASGRQGEPQHF. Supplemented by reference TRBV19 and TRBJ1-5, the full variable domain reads DGGITQSPKYLFRKEGQNVTLSCEQNLNHDAMYWYRQDPGQGLRLIYYSQIVNDFQKGDIAEGYSVSREKKESFPLTVTSAQKNPTAFYLCASGRQGEPQHFGDGTRLSIL.

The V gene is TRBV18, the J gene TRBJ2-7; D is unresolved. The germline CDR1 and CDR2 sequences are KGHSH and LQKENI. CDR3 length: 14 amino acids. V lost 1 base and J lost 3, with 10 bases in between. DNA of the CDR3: TGTGCCAGCTCACCACGGTCAGGCGTCTACGAGCAGTACTTC. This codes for CASSPRSGVYEQYF.

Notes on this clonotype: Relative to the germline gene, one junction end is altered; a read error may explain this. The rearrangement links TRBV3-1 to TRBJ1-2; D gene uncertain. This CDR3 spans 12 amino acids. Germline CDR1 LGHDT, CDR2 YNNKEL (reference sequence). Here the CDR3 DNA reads TGTGCCAGCAGCCAGCAGGTCTATGGCCACACCTTC. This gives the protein CASSQQVYGHTF.

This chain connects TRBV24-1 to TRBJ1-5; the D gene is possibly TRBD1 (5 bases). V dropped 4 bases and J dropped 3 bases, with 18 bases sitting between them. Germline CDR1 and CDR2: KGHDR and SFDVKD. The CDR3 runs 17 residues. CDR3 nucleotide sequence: TGTGCCACCAGTGACGCCTCGGGACCCAGCCTCAATCAGCCCCAGCATTTT. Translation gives CATSDASGPSLNQPQHF.

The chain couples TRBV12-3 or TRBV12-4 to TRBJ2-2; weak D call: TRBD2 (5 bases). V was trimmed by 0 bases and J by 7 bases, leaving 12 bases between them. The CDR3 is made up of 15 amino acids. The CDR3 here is CASSLAGVRSGELFF. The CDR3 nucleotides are TGTGCCAGCAGTTTAGCGGGAGTTCGTAGCGGGGAGCTGTTTTTT.

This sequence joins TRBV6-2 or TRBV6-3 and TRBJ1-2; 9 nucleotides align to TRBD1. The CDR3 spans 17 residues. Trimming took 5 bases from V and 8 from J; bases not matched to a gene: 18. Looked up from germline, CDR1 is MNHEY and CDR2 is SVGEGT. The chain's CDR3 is CASSLPGDREVVSGYTF. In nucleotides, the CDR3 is TGTGCCAGCAGTCTCCCTGGGGACAGGGAGGTTGTTTCGGGCTACACCTTC.

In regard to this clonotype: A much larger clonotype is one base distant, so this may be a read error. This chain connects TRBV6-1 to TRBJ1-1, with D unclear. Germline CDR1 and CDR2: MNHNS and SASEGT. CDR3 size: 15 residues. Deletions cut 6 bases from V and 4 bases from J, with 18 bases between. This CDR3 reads CASREQTGMSTEAFF. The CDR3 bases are TGTGCCAGCAGGGAACAGACGGGGATGAGCACTGAAGCTTTCTTT.

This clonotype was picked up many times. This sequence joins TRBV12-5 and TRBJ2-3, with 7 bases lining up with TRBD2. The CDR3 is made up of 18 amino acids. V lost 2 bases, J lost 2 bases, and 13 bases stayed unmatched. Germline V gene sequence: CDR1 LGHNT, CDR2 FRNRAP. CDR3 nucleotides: TGTGCTAGTGGTTTGTCCGGACGACTAGCAGATAACACAGATACGCAGTATTTT. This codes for CASGLSGRLADNTDTQYF.

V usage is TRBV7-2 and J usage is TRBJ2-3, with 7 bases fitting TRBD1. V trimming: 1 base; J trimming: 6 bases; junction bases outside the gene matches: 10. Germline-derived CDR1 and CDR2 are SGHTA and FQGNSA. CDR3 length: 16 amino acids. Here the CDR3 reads CASSLGSDRVSDTQYF. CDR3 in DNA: TGTGCCAGCAGCTTAGGCAGCGACAGGGTCAGCGATACGCAGTATTTT.

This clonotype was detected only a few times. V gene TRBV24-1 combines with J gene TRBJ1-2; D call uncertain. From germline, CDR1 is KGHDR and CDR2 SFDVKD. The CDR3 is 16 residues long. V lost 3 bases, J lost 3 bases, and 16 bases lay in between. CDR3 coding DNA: TGTGCCACCAGTGATGGGCGCGGAGGAGTCGACTATGGCTACACCTTC. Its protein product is CATSDGRGGVDYGYTF.

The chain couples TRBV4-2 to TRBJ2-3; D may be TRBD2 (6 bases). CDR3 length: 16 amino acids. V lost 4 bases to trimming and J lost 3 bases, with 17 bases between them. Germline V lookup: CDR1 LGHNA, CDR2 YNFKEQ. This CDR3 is CASSLANGGTTDTQYF. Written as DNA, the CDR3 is TGTGCCAGCAGCCTCGCCAACGGGGGAACAACAGATACGCAGTATTTT.

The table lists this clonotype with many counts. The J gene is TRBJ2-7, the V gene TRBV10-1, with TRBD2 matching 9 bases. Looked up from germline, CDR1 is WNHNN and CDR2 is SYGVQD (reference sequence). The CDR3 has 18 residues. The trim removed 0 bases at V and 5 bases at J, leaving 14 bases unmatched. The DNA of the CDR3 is TGCGCCAGCAGTGAGTCACCGGTCATGGTAGCGGGAGTCAACGAGCAGTACTTC. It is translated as CASSESPVMVAGVNEQYF.

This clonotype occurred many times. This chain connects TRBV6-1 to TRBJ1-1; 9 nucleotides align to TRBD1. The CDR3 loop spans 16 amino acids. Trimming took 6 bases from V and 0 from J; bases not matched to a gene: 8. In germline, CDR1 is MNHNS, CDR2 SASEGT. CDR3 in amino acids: CASRRPGTGLNTEAFF. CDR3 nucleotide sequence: TGTGCCAGCAGGAGACCCGGGACAGGGTTGAACACTGAAGCTTTCTTT.

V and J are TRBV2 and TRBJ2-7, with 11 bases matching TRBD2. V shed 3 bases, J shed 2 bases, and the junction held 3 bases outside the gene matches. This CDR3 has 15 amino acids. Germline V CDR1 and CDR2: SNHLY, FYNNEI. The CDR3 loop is CASSETTSGTYEQYF. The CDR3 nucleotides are TGTGCCAGCAGTGAGACGACTAGCGGGACCTACGAGCAGTACTTC.

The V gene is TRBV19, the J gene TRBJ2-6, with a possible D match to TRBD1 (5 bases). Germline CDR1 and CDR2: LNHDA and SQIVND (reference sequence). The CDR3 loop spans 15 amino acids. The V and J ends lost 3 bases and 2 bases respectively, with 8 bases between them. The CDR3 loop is CASSIGAPGANVLTF. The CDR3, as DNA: TGTGCCAGTAGTATTGGGGCCCCTGGGGCCAACGTCCTGACTTTC.

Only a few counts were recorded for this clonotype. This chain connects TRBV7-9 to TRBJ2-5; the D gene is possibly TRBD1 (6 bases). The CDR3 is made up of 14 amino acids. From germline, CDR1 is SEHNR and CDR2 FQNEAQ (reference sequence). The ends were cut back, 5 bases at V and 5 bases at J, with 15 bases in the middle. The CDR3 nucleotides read TGTGCCAGCAGCCTGACAGGTTGGGGGGAGACCCAGTACTTC. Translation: CASSLTGWGETQYF.

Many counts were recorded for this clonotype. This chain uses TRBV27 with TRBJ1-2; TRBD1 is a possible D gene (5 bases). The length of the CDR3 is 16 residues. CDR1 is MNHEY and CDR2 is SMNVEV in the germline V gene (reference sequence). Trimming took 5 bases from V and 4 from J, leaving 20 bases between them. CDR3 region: CASSGRDGGFFYGYTF. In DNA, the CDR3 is TGTGCCAGCAGTGGCCGGGACGGGGGGTTTTTCTATGGCTACACCTTC.